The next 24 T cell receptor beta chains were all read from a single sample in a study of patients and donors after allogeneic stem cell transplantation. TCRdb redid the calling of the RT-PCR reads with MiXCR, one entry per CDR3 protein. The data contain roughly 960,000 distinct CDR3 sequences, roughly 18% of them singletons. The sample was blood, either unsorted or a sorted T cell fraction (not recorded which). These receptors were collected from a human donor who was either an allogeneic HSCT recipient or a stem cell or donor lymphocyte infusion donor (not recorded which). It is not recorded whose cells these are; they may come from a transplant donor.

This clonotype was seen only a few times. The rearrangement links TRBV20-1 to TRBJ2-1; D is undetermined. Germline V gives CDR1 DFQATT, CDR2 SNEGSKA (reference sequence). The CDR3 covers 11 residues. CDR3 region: CRALRNNEQFF. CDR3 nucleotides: TGCAGGGCCTTAAGGAACAATGAGCAGTTCTTC.

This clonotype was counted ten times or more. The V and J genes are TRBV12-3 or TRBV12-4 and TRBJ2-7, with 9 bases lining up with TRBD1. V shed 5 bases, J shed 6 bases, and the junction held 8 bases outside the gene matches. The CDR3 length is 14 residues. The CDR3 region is CASSTGTGSGEQYF. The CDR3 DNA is TGTGCCAGCAGTACCGGGACAGGGTCCGGCGAGCAGTACTTC.

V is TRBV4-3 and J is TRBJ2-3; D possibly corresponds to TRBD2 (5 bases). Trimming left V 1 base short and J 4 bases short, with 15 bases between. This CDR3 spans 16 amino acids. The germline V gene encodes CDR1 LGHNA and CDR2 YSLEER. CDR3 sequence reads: CASSQVKDMGADTQYF. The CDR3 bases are TGCGCCAGCAGCCAAGTGAAGGATATGGGAGCAGATACGCAGTATTTT.

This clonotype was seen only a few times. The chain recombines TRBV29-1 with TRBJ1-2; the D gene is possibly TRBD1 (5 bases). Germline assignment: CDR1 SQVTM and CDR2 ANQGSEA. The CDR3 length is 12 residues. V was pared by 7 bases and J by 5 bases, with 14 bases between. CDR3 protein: CSGGEGGYGYTF. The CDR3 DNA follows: TGCAGCGGGGGGGAGGGAGGTTATGGCTACACCTTC. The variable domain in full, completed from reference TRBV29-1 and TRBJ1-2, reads SAVISQKPSRDICQRGTSLTIQCQVDSQVTMMFWYRQQPGQSLTLIATANQGSEATYESGFVIDKFPISRPNLTFSTLTVSNMSPEDSSIYLCSGGEGGYGYTFGSGTRLTVV.

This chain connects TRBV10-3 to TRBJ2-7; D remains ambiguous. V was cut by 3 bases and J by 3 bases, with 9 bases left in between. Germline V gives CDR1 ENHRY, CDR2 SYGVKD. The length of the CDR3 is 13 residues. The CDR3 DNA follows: TGTGCCATCAGTGAAGGTAGGGACTACGAGCAGTACTTC. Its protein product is CAISEGRDYEQYF.

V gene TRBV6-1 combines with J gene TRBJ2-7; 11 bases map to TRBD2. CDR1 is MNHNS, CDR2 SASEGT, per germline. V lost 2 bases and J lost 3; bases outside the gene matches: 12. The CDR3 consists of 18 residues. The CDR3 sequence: CASSETGTSGFRVYEQYF. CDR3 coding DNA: TGTGCCAGCAGTGAAACCGGGACTAGCGGCTTCCGCGTCTACGAGCAGTACTTC.

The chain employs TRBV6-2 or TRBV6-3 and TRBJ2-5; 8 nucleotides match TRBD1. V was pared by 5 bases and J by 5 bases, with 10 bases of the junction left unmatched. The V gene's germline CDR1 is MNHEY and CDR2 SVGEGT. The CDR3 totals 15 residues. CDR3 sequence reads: CASSTRAGGDETQYF. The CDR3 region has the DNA TGTGCCAGCAGTACGAGGGCAGGGGGCGATGAGACCCAGTACTTC.

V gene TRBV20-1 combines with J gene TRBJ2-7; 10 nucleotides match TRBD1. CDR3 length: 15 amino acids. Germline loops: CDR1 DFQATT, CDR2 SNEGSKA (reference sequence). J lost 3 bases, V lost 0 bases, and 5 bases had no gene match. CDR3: CSARDRRTGGYEQYF. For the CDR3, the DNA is TGCAGTGCTAGAGACCGAAGGACAGGGGGCTACGAGCAGTACTTC.

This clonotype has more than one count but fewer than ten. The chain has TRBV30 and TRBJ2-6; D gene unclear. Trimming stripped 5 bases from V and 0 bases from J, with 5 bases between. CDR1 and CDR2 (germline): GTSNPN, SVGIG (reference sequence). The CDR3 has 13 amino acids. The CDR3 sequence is CAWEYSGANVLTF. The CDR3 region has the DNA TGTGCCTGGGAGTACTCTGGGGCCAACGTCCTGACTTTC.

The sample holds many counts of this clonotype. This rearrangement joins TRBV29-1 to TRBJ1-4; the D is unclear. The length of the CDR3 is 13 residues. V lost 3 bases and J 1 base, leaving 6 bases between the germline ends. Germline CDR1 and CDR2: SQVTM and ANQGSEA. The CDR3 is CSVEDGTNEKLFF. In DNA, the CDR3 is TGCAGCGTTGAGGACGGAACTAATGAAAAACTGTTTTTT.

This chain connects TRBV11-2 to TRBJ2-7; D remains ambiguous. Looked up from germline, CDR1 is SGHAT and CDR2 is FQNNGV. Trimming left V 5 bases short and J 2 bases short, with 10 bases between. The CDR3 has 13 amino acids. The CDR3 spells CASSKGSAYEQYF. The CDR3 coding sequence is TGTGCCAGCAGCAAAGGATCAGCCTACGAGCAGTACTTC.

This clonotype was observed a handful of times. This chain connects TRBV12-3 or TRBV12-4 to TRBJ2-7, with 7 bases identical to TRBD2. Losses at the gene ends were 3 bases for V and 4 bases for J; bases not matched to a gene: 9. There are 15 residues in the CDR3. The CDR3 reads CASSFMKGRGYEQYF. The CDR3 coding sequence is TGTGCCAGCAGTTTTATGAAAGGGAGGGGATACGAGCAGTACTTC.

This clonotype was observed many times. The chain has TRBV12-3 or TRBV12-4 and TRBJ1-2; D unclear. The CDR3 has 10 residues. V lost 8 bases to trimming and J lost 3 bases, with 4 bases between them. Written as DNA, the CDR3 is TGTGCCAGCGGGGACTATGGCTACACCTTC. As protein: CASGDYGYTF.

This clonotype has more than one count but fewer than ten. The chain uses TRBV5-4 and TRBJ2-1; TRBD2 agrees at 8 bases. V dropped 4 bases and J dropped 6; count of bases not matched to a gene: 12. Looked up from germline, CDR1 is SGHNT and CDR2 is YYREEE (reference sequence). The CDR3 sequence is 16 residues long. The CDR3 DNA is TGTGCCAGCAGCCTGGGGGGACTAGTACCGACCAATGAGCAGTTCTTC. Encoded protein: CASSLGGLVPTNEQFF.

CDR3 DNA sequence: TGTGCCAGCAGTTCTCCAGGGGGTACCTCCTCTGGAAACACCATATATTTT. Its protein product is CASSSPGGTSSGNTIYF. The rearrangement links TRBV6-5 to TRBJ1-3; 7 bases match TRBD1. Germline CDR1 MNHEY, CDR2 SVGAGI. After removal of 4 bases from V and 0 bases from J, the junction contained 9 bases not matched to a gene. CDR3 length equals 17 residues.

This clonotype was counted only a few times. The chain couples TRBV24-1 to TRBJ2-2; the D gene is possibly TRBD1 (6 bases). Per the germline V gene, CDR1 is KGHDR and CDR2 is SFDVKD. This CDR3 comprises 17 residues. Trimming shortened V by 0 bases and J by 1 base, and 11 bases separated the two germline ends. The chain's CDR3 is CATSDLAPTGNTGELFF. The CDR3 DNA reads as TGTGCCACCAGTGATTTGGCCCCGACAGGGAACACCGGGGAGCTGTTTTTT.

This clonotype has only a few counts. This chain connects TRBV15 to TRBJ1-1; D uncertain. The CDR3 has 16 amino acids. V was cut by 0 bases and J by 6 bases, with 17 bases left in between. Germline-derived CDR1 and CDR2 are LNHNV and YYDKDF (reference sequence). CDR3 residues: CATSRDRTQVGAEAFF. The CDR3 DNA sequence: TGTGCCACCAGCAGAGATCGAACTCAGGTTGGCGCTGAAGCTTTCTTT.

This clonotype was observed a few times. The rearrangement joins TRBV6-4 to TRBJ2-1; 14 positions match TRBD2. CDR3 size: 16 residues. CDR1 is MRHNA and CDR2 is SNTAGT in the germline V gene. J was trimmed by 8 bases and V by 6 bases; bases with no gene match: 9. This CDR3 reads CASSRRLAGGPDEQFF. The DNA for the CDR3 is TGTGCCAGCAGCCGAAGACTAGCGGGAGGGCCGGATGAGCAGTTCTTC.

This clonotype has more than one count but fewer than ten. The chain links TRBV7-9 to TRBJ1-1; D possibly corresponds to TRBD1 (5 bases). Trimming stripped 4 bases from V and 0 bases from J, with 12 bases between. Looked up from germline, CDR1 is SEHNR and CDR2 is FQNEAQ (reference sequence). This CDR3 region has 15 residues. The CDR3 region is CASSYLGVVNTEAFF. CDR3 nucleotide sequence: TGTGCCAGCAGCTATTTAGGGGTTGTGAACACTGAAGCTTTCTTT.

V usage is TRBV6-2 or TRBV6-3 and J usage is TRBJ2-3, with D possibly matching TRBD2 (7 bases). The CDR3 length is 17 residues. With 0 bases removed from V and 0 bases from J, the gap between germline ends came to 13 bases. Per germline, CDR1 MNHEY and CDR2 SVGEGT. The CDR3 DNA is TGTGCCAGCAGTTACTCCGGGGGGACATTGAGCACAGATACGCAGTATTTT. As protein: CASSYSGGTLSTDTQYF.

The CDR3 nucleotides are TGTGCCAGCAGCCCCGTCCCCTCCAGCGGGAGGGCCTTGGGGCAGTTCTTC. Its protein is CASSPVPSSGRALGQFF. The rearrangement uses TRBV11-3 and TRBJ2-1, with TRBD2 matching 10 bases. V trimming: 5 bases; J trimming: 12 bases; junction bases outside the gene matches: 19. This CDR3 has 17 amino acids. Germline V gives CDR1 SGHNT, CDR2 YENEEA.

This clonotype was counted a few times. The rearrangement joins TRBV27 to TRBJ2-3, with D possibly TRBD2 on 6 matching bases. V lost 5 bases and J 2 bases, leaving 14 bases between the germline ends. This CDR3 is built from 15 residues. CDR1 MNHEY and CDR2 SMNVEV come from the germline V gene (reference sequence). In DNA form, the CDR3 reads TGTGCCAGCAGTGGGACGGCGGGGCCCACAGATACGCAGTATTTT. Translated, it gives CASSGTAGPTDTQYF.

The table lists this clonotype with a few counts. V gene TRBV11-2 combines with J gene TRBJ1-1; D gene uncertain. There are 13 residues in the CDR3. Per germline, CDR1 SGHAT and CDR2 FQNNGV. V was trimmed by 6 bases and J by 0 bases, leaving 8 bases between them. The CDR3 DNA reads TGTGCCAGCAGAGTAAAGGTGAACACTGAAGCTTTCTTT. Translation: CASRVKVNTEAFF. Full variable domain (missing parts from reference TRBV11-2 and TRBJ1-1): EAGVAQSPRYKIIEKRQSVAFWCNPISGHATLYWYQQILGQGPKLLIQFQNNGVVDDSQLPKDRFSAERLKGVDSTLKIQPAKLEDSAVYLCASRVKVNTEAFFGQGTRLTVV.

The CDR3 nucleotides are TGTGCCAGCAGCACCAGTCCAGGGACAGGGTATCAGCCCCAGCATTTT. Translation gives CASSTSPGTGYQPQHF. This chain uses TRBV5-6 with TRBJ1-5, with 9 bases fitting TRBD1. J gave up 5 bases and V 4 bases, and 10 bases lay outside the gene matches. CDR3 length: 16 residues. Germline loops: CDR1 SGHDT, CDR2 YYEEEE. Full variable domain (rest looked up from reference TRBV5-6 and TRBJ1-5): DAGVTQSPTHLIKTRGQQVTLRCSPKSGHDTVSWYQQALGQGPQFIFQYYEEEERQRGNFPDRFSGHQFPNYSSELNVNALLLGDSALYLCASSTSPGTGYQPQHFGDGTRLSIL.